This T cell receptor beta chain emerged from a study of T-cell reconstitution after alpha-beta-depleted transplantation in children. During its preparation, the TCRbeta library received unique molecular identifiers. TCRdb fed the PCR reads into MiXCR, producing one record per CDR3 protein. The sample comprises a few hundred thousand distinct CDR3 sequences, 9.5% to 15% of which are singletons, and about 5.6% rests with the top ten. CDR1 is ENHRY and CDR2 is SYGVKD in the germline V gene. The CDR3 runs 13 residues. V was shortened by 8 bases and J by 2 bases, with 13 bases between the two germline ends. This clonotype was counted ten times or more.

This TCR was sampled from a human donor who donated a stem cell graft to a child with combined immunodeficiency. Sequences were derived from PBMCs from the stem cell graft donor, sampled from the stem cell graft. The J gene is TRBJ2-7, the V gene TRBV10-3, with D maybe TRBD2 (5 bases). Written as DNA, the CDR3 is TGTGCCATCTCCTTTGAGGGCACCTACGAGCAGTACTTC. This codes for CAISFEGTYEQYF.